This TCR beta chain was retrieved from a study of T cell responses to AZD1222 COVID-19 vaccine. Findings and limits, study-wide: Every sample of the repertoires postdated the peak T cell response. Donors in the cohort were predominantly white British and more often female, and clonal diversity was possibly underestimated. CD4 TCRs associated with vaccination spanned spike, dominating at 160-218 and 743-854.

The germline V gene encodes CDR1 LNHDA and CDR2 SQIVND (reference sequence). V was shortened by 0 bases and J by 7 bases, with 13 bases between the two germline ends. The CDR3 is 15 residues long. As to this clone: As yet, its antigen is unknown.

The method was immunoSEQ multiplex PCR; TCRdb's version includes in-frame clones alone and lacks a portion of them. This sample has 90,000 to 130,000 clones, with 88% found just once. The sample was peripheral blood, taken on day 0 of AZD1222 vaccination. The clonotype was recovered from an adult in good health. This sequence joins TRBV19 and TRBJ2-1; D gene ambiguous. This CDR3 reads CASSIDRGPSNEQFF. CDR3 in DNA: TGTGCCAGTAGTATAGATAGAGGACCTTCGAATGAGCAGTTCTTC.